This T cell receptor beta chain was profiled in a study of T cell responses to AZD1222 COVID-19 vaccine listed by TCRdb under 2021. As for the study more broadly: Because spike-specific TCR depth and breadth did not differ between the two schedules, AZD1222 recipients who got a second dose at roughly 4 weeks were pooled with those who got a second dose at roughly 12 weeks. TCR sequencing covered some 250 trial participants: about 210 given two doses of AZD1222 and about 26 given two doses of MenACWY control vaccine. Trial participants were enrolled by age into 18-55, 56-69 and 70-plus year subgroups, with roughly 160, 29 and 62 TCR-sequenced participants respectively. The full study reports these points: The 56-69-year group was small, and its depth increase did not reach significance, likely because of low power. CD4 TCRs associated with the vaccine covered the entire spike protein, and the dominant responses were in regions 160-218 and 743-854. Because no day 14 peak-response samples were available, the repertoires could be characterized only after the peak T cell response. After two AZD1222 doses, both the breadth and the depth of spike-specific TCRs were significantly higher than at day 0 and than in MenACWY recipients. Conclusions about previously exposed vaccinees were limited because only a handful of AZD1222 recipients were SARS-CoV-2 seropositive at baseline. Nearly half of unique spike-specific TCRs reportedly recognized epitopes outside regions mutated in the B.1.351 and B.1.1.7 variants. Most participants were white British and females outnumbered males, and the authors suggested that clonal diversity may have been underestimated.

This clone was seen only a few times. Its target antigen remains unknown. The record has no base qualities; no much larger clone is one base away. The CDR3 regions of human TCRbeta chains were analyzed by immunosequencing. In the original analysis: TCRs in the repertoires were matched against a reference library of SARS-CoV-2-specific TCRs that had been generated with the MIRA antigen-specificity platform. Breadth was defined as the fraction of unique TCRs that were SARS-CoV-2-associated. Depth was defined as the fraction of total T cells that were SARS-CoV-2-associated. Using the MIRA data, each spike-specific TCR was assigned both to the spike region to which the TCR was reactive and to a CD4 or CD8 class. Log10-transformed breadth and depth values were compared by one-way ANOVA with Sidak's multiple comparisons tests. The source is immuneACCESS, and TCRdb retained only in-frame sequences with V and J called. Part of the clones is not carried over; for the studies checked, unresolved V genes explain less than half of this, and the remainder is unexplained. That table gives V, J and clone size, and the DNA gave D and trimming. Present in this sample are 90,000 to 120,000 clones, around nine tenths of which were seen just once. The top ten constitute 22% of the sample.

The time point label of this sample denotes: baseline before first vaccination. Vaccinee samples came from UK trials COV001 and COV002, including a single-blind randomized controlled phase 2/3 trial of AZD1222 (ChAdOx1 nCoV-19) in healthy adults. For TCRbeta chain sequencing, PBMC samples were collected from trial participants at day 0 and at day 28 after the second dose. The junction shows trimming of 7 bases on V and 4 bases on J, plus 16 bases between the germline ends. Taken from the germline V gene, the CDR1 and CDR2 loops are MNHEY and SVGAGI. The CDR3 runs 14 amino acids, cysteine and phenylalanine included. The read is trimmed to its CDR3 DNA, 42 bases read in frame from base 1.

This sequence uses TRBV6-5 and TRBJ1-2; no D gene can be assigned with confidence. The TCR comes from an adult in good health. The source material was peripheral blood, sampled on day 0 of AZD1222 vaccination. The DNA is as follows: TGTGCCAGCACCAAGGGAGGATTCGGCTATGGCTACACCTTC. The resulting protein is CASTKGGFGYGYTF.